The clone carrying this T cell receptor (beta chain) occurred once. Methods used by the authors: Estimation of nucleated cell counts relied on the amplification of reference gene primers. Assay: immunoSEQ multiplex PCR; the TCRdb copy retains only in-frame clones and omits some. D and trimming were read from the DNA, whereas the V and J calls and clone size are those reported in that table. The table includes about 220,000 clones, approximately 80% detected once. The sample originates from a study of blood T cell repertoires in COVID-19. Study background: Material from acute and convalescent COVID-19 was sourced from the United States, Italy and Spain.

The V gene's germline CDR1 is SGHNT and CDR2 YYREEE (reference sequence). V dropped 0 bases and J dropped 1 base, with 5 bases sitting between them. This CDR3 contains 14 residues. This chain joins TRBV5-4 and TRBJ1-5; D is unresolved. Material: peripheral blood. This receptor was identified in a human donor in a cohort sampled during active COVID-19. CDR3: CASSLGVSNQPQHF. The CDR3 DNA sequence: TGTGCCAGCAGCTTGGGTGTAAGCAATCAGCCCCAGCATTTT.